This TCR beta chain was obtained from a study of T-cell reconstitution after alpha-beta-depleted transplantation in children. Trimming took 2 bases from V and 6 from J; bases not matched to a gene: 14. CDR3 length: 18 amino acids. Germline V CDR1 and CDR2: SGHTA, FQGNSA. The library targeted TCRbeta and was prepared with unique molecular identifiers. Using its own MiXCR run on the PCR reads, TCRdb lists one record per CDR3 protein. Seen here are hundreds of thousands of distinct CDR3 sequences, roughly 15% observed once, and the top ten hold around 4.5%. The receptor comes from a human donor who donated a stem cell graft to a child with Fanconi anemia. This specimen was PBMCs, taken from the stem cell graft. The chain couples TRBV7-2 to TRBJ1-5; the match to TRBD1 covers 9 bases. The CDR3 coding sequence is TGTGCCAGCAGCTTATCCTACAAACCGGGACAGGGTGGTCAGCCCCAGCATTTT. Its translation is CASSLSYKPGQGGQPQHF.